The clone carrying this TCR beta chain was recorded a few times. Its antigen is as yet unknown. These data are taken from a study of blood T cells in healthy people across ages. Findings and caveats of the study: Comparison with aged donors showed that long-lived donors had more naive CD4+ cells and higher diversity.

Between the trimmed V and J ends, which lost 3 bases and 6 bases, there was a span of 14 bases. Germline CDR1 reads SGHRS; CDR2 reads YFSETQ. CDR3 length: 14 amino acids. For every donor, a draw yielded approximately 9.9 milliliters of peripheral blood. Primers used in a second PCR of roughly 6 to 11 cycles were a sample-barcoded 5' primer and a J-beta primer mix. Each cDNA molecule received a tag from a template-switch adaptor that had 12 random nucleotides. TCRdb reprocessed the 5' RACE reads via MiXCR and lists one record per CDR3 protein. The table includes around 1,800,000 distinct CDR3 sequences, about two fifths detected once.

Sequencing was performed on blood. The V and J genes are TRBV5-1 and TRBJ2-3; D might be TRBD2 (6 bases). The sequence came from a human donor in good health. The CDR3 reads CASSWEEWGDTQYF. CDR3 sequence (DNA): TGCGCCAGCAGCTGGGAGGAATGGGGGGATACGCAGTATTTT.